A single sample gave rise to the 9 T cell receptor beta chains below, sequenced in a study of blood T cell repertoires in COVID-19. TCRdb keeps only in-frame clones here, not all; method: immunoSEQ multiplex PCR. This table has approximately 72,000 clones, around 86% appearing once. Sequencing was carried out using peripheral blood. All receptors come from a woman in her sixties or seventies with acute or convalescent COVID-19.

The CDR3 region is CASSYSSRPINTIYF. The CDR3 DNA sequence: TGTGCCAGCAGTTACTCCTCGCGCCCTATTAATACCATATATTTT. The chain has TRBV6-5 and TRBJ1-3; D uncertain. The germline V gene has CDR1 MNHEY and CDR2 SVGAGI. The V and J ends lost 0 bases and 10 bases respectively, with 16 bases between them. This CDR3 has 15 amino acids.

V is TRBV18 and J is TRBJ2-5; D is ambiguous. V lost 3 bases and J 2 bases, leaving 10 bases between the germline ends. The CDR3 sequence is 14 residues long. CDR1 is KGHSH, CDR2 LQKENI, per germline. CDR3 in DNA: TGTGCCAGCTCACCTTACTCGACACAAGAGACCCAGTACTTC. Its translation is CASSPYSTQETQYF.

The chain couples TRBV5-1 to TRBJ1-1; D call uncertain. The CDR3 sequence is 14 residues long. Trimming removed 2 bases from V and 3 bases from J, with 11 bases in between. Germline V gene data show CDR1 as SGHRS and CDR2 as YFSETQ. The CDR3 protein is CASSFDGRDTEAFF. The CDR3 bases are TGCGCCAGCAGCTTCGACGGGCGGGACACTGAAGCTTTCTTT.

The rearrangement uses TRBV5-4 and TRBJ2-5; 12 bases agree with TRBD2. The germline CDR1 and CDR2 sequences are SGHNT and YYREEE (reference sequence). The CDR3 is 15 amino acids. Unmatched junction bases numbered 7, after V lost 10 bases and J lost 0 bases. CDR3 nucleotide sequence: TGTGCCGAGGGACTAGCGGGCGTGCACCAAGAGACCCAGTACTTC. Protein: CAEGLAGVHQETQYF.

The V and J genes are TRBV18 and TRBJ2-6; unclear D gene. This CDR3 contains 15 residues. CDR1 and CDR2 from the germline V gene are KGHSH and LQKENI. V lost 2 bases and J 2 bases, leaving 7 bases between the germline ends. The CDR3, as DNA: TGTGCCAGCTCACCAACCCCGGCTGGGGCCAACGTCCTGACTTTC. This sequence encodes CASSPTPAGANVLTF.

V gene TRBV7-2 combines with J gene TRBJ1-3, with D maybe TRBD1 (5 bases). The V end was cut by 1 base, the J end by 4 bases, with 11 bases between. This CDR3 has 15 amino acids. CDR1 and CDR2 from the germline V gene are SGHTA and FQGNSA. The CDR3: CASSLVQAGGNTIYF. Written as DNA, the CDR3 is TGTGCCAGCAGCTTAGTACAGGCCGGGGGAAACACCATATATTTT.

The table lists this clone with many counts. This rearrangement joins TRBV11-3 to TRBJ2-7; no reliable D call. Germline CDR1 SGHNT, CDR2 YENEEA. The CDR3 length is 13 residues. Trimming removed 3 bases at V and 0 bases at J, with 6 bases between. CDR3 coding DNA: TGTGCCAGCAGCTTGGGCAGCTCCTACGAGCAGTACTTC. It codes for CASSLGSSYEQYF.

This sequence joins TRBV5-5 and TRBJ1-1; unclear D gene. Germline CDR1 SGHKS, CDR2 YYEKEE (reference sequence). CDR3 length equals 14 residues. Between the trimmed V and J ends, which lost 0 bases and 0 bases, there was a span of 6 bases. Here the CDR3 reads CASSLGQVNTEAFF. CDR3 bases: TGTGCCAGCAGCTTGGGGCAGGTGAACACTGAAGCTTTCTTT.

The chain couples TRBV5-1 to TRBJ2-1; 8 bases map to TRBD2. The length of the CDR3 is 14 residues. V dropped 4 bases and J dropped 6; count of bases not matched to a gene: 6. Germline CDR1 and CDR2: SGHRS and YFSETQ. The chain's CDR3 is CASSPGGRFNEQFF. CDR3 in DNA: TGCGCCAGCAGCCCGGGGGGGCGGTTCAATGAGCAGTTCTTC.